The 20 T cell receptor beta chains below were found in one sample sequenced in a study of blood T cell repertoires in COVID-19. The table came from immunoSEQ multiplex PCR; TCRdb's copy has only in-frame clones and leaves some out. This sample has under 500,000 clones, with 80% to 90% found just once. The material sequenced was PBMCs or T cells enriched from blood (not recorded which). The receptors stem from a man younger than 45 who had recovered from COVID-19.

The chain is built from TRBV19 and TRBJ1-5, with 9 bases that match TRBD1. The CDR3 covers 16 residues. Germline CDR1 LNHDA, CDR2 SQIVND (reference sequence). The V segment lost 3 bases and the J segment 0 bases; nucleotides outside the gene matches: 3. The CDR3 bases are TGTGCCAGTAGTATGAACAGGGGGCCTAGCAATCAGCCCCAGCATTTT. This gives the protein CASSMNRGPSNQPQHF.

The rearrangement joins TRBV5-6 to TRBJ2-1; tentatively, D is TRBD2 (6 bases). The CDR3 length is 16 residues. CDR1 is SGHDT, CDR2 YYEEEE, per germline. Trimming removed 0 bases from V and 6 bases from J, with 16 bases in between. The CDR3 spells CASSLGGISSGNEQFF. DNA of the CDR3: TGTGCCAGCAGCTTGGGCGGGATCAGCAGCGGCAATGAGCAGTTCTTC.

V and J are TRBV18 and TRBJ1-2; D uncertain. Germline CDR1 is KGHSH and CDR2 is LQKENI. Trimming took 3 bases from V and 6 from J, leaving 14 bases between them. The CDR3 spans 14 residues. For the CDR3, the DNA is TGTGCCAGCTCACCCCTCGATGGGCAGCATGGCTACACCTTC. Translating it yields CASSPLDGQHGYTF.

The chain links TRBV9 to TRBJ1-4, with unresolved D. CDR3 length equals 16 residues. V was shortened by 1 base and J by 4 bases, with 14 bases between the two germline ends. Germline assignment: CDR1 SGDLS and CDR2 YYNGEE. CDR3 DNA sequence: TGTGCCAGCAGCGTAAGTGGATCAGCTAGTAATGAAAAACTGTTTTTT. As protein: CASSVSGSASNEKLFF.

This rearrangement joins TRBV27 to TRBJ2-2; D possibly corresponds to TRBD1 (6 bases). In germline, CDR1 is MNHEY, CDR2 SMNVEV (reference sequence). This CDR3 has 17 amino acids. Trimming cost V 0 bases and J 5 bases, with 16 bases left between them. The CDR3 region has the DNA TGTGCCAGCAGTTTATCGGGACAAACCCCAGGGACCGGGGAGCTGTTTTTT. Protein sequence: CASSLSGQTPGTGELFF.

V gene TRBV10-3 combines with J gene TRBJ1-2; a possible D gene is TRBD1 (6 bases). This CDR3 comprises 17 residues. Trimming stripped 4 bases from V and 4 bases from J, with 22 bases between. Germline values: CDR1 ENHRY, CDR2 SYGVKD. Here the CDR3 DNA reads TGTGCCATCAGTGTTGGTATGGGCGGGGGCGCGGGCTATGGCTACACCTTC. Its translation is CAISVGMGGGAGYGYTF.

This sequence joins TRBV5-5 and TRBJ1-6; D may be TRBD1 (5 bases). The CDR3 runs to 17 residues. Germline CDR1 SGHKS, CDR2 YYEKEE (reference sequence). Trimming cost V 6 bases and J 0 bases, with 16 bases left between them. CDR3 sequence reads: CASTVAGSGSYNSPLHF. The DNA for the CDR3 is TGTGCCAGCACCGTGGCAGGGTCCGGCTCCTATAATTCACCCCTCCACTTT.

The rearrangement uses TRBV2 and TRBJ1-3, with no clear D. The CDR3 runs 13 residues. V was clipped by 8 bases and J by 4 bases, with 12 bases between them. Per the germline V gene, CDR1 is SNHLY and CDR2 is FYNNEI. CDR3 in DNA: TGTGCCAGCCTCGGGGTGTCGGGAAACACCATATATTTT. Its translation is CASLGVSGNTIYF.

This rearrangement joins TRBV19 to TRBJ2-3; D may be TRBD1 (6 bases). The CDR3 runs 13 residues. CDR1 LNHDA and CDR2 SQIVND come from the germline V gene (reference sequence). The V end lost 5 bases, the J end lost 2 bases, and 8 bases lay between the germline ends. Written as DNA, the CDR3 is TGTGCCAGTAGTGGACAGCACACAGATACGCAGTATTTT. Translated, it gives CASSGQHTDTQYF.

The genes are TRBV7-2 and TRBJ1-2; weak D call: TRBD1 (6 bases). CDR3 length: 15 residues. V lost 4 bases to trimming and J lost 7 bases, with 19 bases between them. Germline-derived CDR1 and CDR2 are SGHTA and FQGNSA. The CDR3, as DNA: TGTGCCAGCAGCTATAAGGCAGGGGCCCTATCTGGCTACACCTTC. Its translation is CASSYKAGALSGYTF.

The rearrangement links TRBV5-6 to TRBJ1-1; D call uncertain. CDR1 is SGHDT and CDR2 is YYEEEE in the germline V gene. V gave up 3 bases and J gave up 4 bases, with 10 bases separating them. The CDR3 runs 13 residues. CDR3 loop: CASSWQEGTEAFF. CDR3 DNA: TGTGCCAGCAGCTGGCAGGAGGGCACTGAAGCTTTCTTT.

This clone has more than one count but fewer than ten. The chain combines TRBV3-1 (or the pseudogene TRBV3-2) with TRBJ2-4, with TRBD2 identical over 7 bases. V shed 3 bases, J shed 3 bases, and the junction held 8 bases outside the gene matches. The CDR3 is 16 residues long. Germline lookup yields CDR1 LGHDT and CDR2 YNNKEL (reference sequence). The CDR3 DNA reads TGTGCCAGCAGCCATATAGCGGGCCGCTACAAAAACATTCAGTACTTC. Its translation: CASSHIAGRYKNIQYF.

V is TRBV4-1 and J is TRBJ2-3; the match to TRBD2 covers 11 bases. CDR1 and CDR2 (germline): MGHRA, YSYEKL. The CDR3 totals 17 residues. Trimming took 4 bases from V and 3 from J; bases not matched to a gene: 9. The CDR3 spells CASSRRLAGLSTDTQYF. The DNA of the CDR3 is TGCGCCAGCAGCCGCCGACTAGCGGGATTGAGTACAGATACGCAGTATTTT.

V usage is TRBV6-5 and J usage is TRBJ2-1; D might be TRBD2 (6 bases). This CDR3 has 15 residues. V shed 8 bases and J shed 2 bases, with 16 bases lying between them. The germline V gene encodes CDR1 MNHEY and CDR2 SVGAGI. CDR3 in amino acids: CASSQEGSPYNEQFF. The CDR3 nucleotides read TGTGCCAGCTCCCAGGAGGGTAGCCCCTACAATGAGCAGTTCTTC.

V usage is TRBV5-6 and J usage is TRBJ1-2, with TRBD1 matching over 7 bases. CDR3 size: 13 residues. With 4 bases clipped from V and 6 bases from J, the junction kept 6 bases outside the gene matches. Germline CDR1 SGHDT, CDR2 YYEEEE. In DNA form, the CDR3 reads TGTGCCAGCAGCCGACAGGGTCCGGATGGCTACACCTTC. Protein product: CASSRQGPDGYTF.

The chain combines TRBV7-2 with TRBJ2-1; D may be TRBD2 (5 bases). Germline V CDR1 and CDR2: SGHTA, FQGNSA. The CDR3 length is 15 residues. V was clipped by 2 bases and J by 3 bases, with 11 bases between them. CDR3 sequence: CASSLWTPYYNEQFF. Here the CDR3 DNA reads TGTGCCAGCAGCTTATGGACTCCATACTACAATGAGCAGTTCTTC.

The chain recombines TRBV12-3 or TRBV12-4 with TRBJ1-2; 8 bases are a match to TRBD1. The V gene end was trimmed by 6 bases and the J gene end by 4 bases; junction bases not matched to a gene: 4. This CDR3 has 13 residues. The CDR3, as DNA: TGTGCCAGCAGGAAACAGGGGGGCTATGGCTACACCTTC. It codes for CASRKQGGYGYTF.

The gene calls are TRBV30 and TRBJ1-1; D gene ambiguous. The germline CDR1 and CDR2 sequences are GTSNPN and SVGIG (reference sequence). Trimming shortened V by 3 bases and J by 1 base, and 6 bases separated the two germline ends. The CDR3 runs 12 residues. The CDR3 spells CAWRPRNTEAFF. DNA of the CDR3: TGTGCCTGGAGGCCGCGGAACACTGAAGCTTTCTTT.

The gene calls are TRBV28 and TRBJ1-3; D gene unclear. V lost 5 bases to trimming and J lost 2 bases, with 7 bases between them. CDR3 length: 13 amino acids. Germline assignment: CDR1 MDHEN and CDR2 SYDVKM. The CDR3 loop is CASSTSAGNTIYF. CDR3 nucleotides: TGTGCCAGCAGTACAAGTGCTGGAAACACCATATATTTT.

This clone was recorded only once. The chain uses TRBV30 and TRBJ2-3, with D perhaps TRBD2 (5 bases). V dropped 0 bases and J dropped 5 bases, with 12 bases sitting between them. The CDR3 length is 14 residues. Germline values: CDR1 GTSNPN, CDR2 SVGIG (reference sequence). The CDR3 nucleotides are TGTGCCTGGAGTGTAACGGGAATGGGAGATACGCAGTATTTT. It translates to CAWSVTGMGDTQYF.